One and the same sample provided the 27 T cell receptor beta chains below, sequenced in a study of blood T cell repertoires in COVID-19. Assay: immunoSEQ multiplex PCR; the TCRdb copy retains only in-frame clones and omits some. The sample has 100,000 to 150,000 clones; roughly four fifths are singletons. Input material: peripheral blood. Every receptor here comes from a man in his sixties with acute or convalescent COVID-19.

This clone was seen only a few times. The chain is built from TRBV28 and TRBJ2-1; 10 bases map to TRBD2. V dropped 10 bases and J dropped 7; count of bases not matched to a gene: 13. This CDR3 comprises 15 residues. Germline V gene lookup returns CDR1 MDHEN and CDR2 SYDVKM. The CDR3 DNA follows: TGTGCCACCCTAGGGGGGCTAGCGGGAGCTAATGAGCAGTTCTTC. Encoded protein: CATLGGLAGANEQFF. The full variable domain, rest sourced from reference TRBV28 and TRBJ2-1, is DVKVTQSSRYLVKRTGEKVFLECVQDMDHENMFWYRQDPGLGLRLIYFSYDVKMKEKGDIPEGYSVSREKKERFSLILESASTNQTSMYLCATLGGLAGANEQFFGPGTRLTVL.

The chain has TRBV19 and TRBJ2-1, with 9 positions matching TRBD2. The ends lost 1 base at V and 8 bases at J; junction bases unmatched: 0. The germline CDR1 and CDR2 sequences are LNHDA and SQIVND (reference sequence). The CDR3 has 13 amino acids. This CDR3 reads CASSIGLADEQFF. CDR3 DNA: TGTGCCAGTAGTATAGGACTAGCGGATGAGCAGTTCTTC.

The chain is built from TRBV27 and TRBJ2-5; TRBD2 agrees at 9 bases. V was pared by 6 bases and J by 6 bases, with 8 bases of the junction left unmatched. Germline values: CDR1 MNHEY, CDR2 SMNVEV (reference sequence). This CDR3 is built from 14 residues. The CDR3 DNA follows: TGTGCCAGCAGGCGGACTAGCGCCCGTAAGACCCAGTACTTC. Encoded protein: CASRRTSARKTQYF.

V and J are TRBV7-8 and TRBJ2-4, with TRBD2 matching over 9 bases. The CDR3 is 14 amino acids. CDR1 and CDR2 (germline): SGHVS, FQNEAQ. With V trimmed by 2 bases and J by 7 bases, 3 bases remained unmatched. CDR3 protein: CASSLSGGLNIQYF. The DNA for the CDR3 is TGTGCCAGCAGCTTAAGCGGGGGGCTGAACATTCAGTACTTC.

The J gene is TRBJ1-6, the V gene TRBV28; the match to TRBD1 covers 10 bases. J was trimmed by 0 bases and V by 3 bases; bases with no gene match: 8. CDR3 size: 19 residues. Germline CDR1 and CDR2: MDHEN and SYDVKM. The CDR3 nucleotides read TGTGCCAGCAGTTTCATTAGGACAGGGGGTTTCTCCTATAATTCACCCCTCCACTTT. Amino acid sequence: CASSFIRTGGFSYNSPLHF.

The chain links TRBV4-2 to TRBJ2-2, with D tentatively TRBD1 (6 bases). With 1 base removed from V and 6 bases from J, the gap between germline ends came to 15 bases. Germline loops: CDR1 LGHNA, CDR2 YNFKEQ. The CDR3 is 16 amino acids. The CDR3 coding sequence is TGTGCCAGCAGCCAAGTCTGGGCAGGGGTTGCCGGGGAGCTGTTTTTT. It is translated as CASSQVWAGVAGELFF.

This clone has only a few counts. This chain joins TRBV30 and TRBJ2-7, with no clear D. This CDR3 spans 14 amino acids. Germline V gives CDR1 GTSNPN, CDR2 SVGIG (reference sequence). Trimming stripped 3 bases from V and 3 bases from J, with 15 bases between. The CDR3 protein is CAWSTASLNYEQYF. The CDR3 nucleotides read TGTGCCTGGAGCACCGCTAGTCTCAACTACGAGCAGTACTTC.

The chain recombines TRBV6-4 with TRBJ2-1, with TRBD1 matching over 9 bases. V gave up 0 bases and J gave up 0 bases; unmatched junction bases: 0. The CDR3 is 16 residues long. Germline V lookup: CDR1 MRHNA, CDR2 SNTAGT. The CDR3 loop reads CASSDSGQGSYNEQFF. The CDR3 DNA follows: TGTGCCAGCAGTGACTCGGGACAGGGCTCCTACAATGAGCAGTTCTTC.

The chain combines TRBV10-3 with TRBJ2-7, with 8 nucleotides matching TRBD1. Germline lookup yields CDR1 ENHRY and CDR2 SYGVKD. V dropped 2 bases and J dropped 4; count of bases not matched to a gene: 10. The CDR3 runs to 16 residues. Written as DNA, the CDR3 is TGTGCCATCAGTGAGCCACCCGGACAGGGAAAGTACGAGCAGTACTTC. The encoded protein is CAISEPPGQGKYEQYF.

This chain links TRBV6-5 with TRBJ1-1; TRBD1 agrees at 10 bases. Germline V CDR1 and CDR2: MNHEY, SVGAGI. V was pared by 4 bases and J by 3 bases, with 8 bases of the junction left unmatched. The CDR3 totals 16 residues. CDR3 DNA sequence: TGTGCCAGCAGTTCTCGGGACAGGGGATGGGACACTGAAGCTTTCTTT. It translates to CASSSRDRGWDTEAFF.

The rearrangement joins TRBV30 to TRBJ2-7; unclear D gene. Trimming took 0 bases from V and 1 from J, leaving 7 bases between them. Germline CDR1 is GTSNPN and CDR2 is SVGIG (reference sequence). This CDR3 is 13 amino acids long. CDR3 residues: CAWSVKTSYEQYF. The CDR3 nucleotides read TGTGCCTGGAGTGTAAAGACATCCTACGAGCAGTACTTC. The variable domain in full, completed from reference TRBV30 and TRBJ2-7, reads SQTIHQWPATLVQPVGSPLSLECTVEGTSNPNLYWYRQAAGRGLQLLFYSVGIGQISSEVPQNLSASRPQDRQFILSSKKLLLSDSGFYLCAWSVKTSYEQYFGPGTRLTVT.

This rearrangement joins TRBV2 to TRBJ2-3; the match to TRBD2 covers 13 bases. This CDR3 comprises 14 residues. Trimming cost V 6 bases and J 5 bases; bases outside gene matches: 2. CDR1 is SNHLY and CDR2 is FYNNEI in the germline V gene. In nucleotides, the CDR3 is TGTGCCAGCAGACGGACTAGCGGGAGAGATACGCAGTATTTT. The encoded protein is CASRRTSGRDTQYF.

The CDR3 DNA reads as TGTGCCAGCAGCTTGACGGGAGGTAACAATGAGCAGTTCTTC. Translation: CASSLTGGNNEQFF. The chain carries TRBV7-2 and TRBJ2-1; 7 bases agree with TRBD2. Trimming cost V 3 bases and J 5 bases; bases outside gene matches: 4. This CDR3 has 14 amino acids. CDR1 is SGHTA and CDR2 is FQGNSA in the germline V gene. Filled out from reference TRBV7-2 and TRBJ2-1, the complete variable domain reads GAGVSQSPSNKVTEKGKDVELRCDPISGHTALYWYRQSLGQGLEFLIYFQGNSAPDKSGLPSDRFSAERTGGSVSTLTIQRTQQEDSAVYLCASSLTGGNNEQFFGPGTRLTVL.

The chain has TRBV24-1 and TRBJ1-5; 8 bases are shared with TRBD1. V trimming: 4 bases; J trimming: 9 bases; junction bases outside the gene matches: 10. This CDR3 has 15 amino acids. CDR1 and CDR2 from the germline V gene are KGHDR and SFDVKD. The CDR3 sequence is CATSDSRQGLGPQHF. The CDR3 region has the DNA TGTGCCACCAGTGACTCCCGACAGGGGTTGGGGCCCCAGCATTTT.

The CDR3 is CASREIGDNTEAFF. DNA for the CDR3: TGTGCCAGCCGCGAAATAGGAGATAACACTGAAGCTTTCTTT. This rearrangement joins TRBV28 to TRBJ1-1; D remains unclear. Germline CDR1 is MDHEN and CDR2 is SYDVKM. V was clipped by 8 bases and J by 2 bases, with 15 bases between them. This CDR3 spans 14 amino acids.

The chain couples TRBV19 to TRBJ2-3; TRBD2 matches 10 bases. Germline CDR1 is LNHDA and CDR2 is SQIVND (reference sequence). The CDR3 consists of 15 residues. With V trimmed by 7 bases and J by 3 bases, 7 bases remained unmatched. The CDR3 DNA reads TGTGCCAGTAAGAGGGTTAGCGGGAGGACAGATACGCAGTATTTT. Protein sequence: CASKRVSGRTDTQYF.

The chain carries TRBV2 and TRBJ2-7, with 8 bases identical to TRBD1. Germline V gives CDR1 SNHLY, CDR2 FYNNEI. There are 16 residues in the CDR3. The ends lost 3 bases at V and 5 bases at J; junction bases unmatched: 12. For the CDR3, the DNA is TGTGCCAGCAGTGACGGGCGTGCTCAGGGGGCTGACGAGCAGTACTTC. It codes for CASSDGRAQGADEQYF. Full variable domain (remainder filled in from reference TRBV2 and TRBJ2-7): EPEVTQTPSHQVTQMGQEVILRCVPISNHLYFYWYRQILGQKVEFLVSFYNNEISEKSEIFDDQFSVERPDGSNFTLKIRSTKLEDSAMYFCASSDGRAQGADEQYFGPGTRLTVT.

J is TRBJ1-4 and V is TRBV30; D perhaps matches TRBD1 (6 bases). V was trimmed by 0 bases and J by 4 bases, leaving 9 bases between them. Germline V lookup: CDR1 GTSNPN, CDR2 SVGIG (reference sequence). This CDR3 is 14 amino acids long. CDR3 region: CAWSVVQGNEKLFF. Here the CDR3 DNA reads TGTGCCTGGAGTGTTGTACAGGGTAATGAAAAACTGTTTTTT.

The CDR3 here is CASSLWGVGGTGELFF. In DNA, the CDR3 is TGTGCCAGCAGCTTGTGGGGGGTCGGGGGGACCGGGGAGCTGTTTTTT. The chain couples TRBV7-2 to TRBJ2-2; 7 positions agree with TRBD2. Germline assignment: CDR1 SGHTA and CDR2 FQGNSA. The CDR3 sequence is 16 residues long. After removal of 3 bases from V and 5 bases from J, the junction contained 9 bases not matched to a gene.

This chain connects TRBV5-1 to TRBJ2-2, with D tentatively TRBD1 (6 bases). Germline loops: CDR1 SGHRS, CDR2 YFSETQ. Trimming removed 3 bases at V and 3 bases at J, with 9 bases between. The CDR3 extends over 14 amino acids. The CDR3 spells CASSSTGYTGELFF. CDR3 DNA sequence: TGCGCCAGCAGCTCCACAGGGTACACCGGGGAGCTGTTTTTT.

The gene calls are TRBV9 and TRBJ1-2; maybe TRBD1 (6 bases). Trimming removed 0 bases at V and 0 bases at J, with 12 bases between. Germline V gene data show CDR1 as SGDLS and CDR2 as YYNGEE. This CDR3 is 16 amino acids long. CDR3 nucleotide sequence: TGTGCCAGCAGCGTAGGAGGGACACGACCTAACTATGGCTACACCTTC. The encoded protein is CASSVGGTRPNYGYTF.

In DNA, the CDR3 is TGCGCCAGCAGCTTTAACAGCAACTATGGCTACACCTTC. Translating gives CASSFNSNYGYTF. The chain uses TRBV5-1 and TRBJ1-2; D unresolved. Germline-derived CDR1 and CDR2 are SGHRS and YFSETQ. The CDR3 totals 13 residues. V lost 2 bases to trimming and J lost 2 bases, with 7 bases between them. The whole variable domain, filled in from reference TRBV5-1 and TRBJ1-2, reads KAGVTQTPRYLIKTRGQQVTLSCSPISGHRSVSWYQQTPGQGLQFLFEYFSETQRNKGNFPGRFSGRQFSNSRSEMNVSTLELGDSALYLCASSFNSNYGYTFGSGTRLTVV.

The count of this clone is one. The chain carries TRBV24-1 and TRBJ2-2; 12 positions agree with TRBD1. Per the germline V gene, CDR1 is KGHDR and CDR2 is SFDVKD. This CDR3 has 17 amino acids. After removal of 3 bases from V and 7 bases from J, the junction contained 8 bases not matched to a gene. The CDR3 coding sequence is TGTGCCACCAGTGATACTCCGGGACAGGGGGCCGGCGGGGAGCTGTTTTTT. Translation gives CATSDTPGQGAGGELFF.

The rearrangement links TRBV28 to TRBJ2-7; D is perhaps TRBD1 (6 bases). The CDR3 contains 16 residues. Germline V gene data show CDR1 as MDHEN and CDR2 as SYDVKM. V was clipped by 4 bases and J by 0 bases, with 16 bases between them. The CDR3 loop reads CASSSPQGKSSYEQYF. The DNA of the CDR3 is TGTGCCAGCAGTTCGCCACAGGGAAAGAGCTCCTACGAGCAGTACTTC.

CDR3 sequence: CASSYPGSYGYTF. CDR3 in DNA: TGTGCCAGCAGTTATCCGGGTAGCTATGGCTACACCTTC. The rearrangement uses TRBV6-5 and TRBJ1-2, with D unresolved. Trimming took 3 bases from V and 4 from J, leaving 9 bases between them. Per germline, CDR1 MNHEY and CDR2 SVGAGI. There are 13 residues in the CDR3.

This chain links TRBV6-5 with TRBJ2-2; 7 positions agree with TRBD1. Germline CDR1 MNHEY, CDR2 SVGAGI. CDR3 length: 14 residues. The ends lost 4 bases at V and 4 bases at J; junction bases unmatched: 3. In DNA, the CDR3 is TGTGCCAGCAGTTCCAGGGGGAGCACCGGGGAGCTGTTTTTT. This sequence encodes CASSSRGSTGELFF.

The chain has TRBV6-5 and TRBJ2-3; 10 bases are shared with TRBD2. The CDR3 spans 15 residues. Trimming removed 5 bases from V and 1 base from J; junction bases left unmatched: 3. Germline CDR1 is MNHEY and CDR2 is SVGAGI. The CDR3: CASSLAGAGTDTQYF. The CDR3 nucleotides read TGTGCCAGCAGTCTAGCGGGAGCCGGCACAGATACGCAGTATTTT.